A selection of T cell receptor beta chains follows, all from one sample in a study of OX40 agonist ivuxolimab in advanced cancers. Measured with immunoSEQ multiplex PCR; TCRdb has only the in-frame clones, and not every one. Found here are nearly 45,000 clones, 75% to 85% of them singletons; the top ten hold over 3.5%. The starting material was CD4+ or CD8+ T cells sorted from blood, obtained in a trial of the OX40 agonist ivuxolimab. The receptors were gathered from an adult with an advanced solid tumor such as melanoma, head and neck, liver or kidney cancer. The CDR3 runs from the conserved cysteine through the conserved F or W. D genes are given only for firm matches. Not every row has a clone size; where given, it reads once, few, many or a size class.

D gene	clone size	V gene	J gene	CDR3 protein
-	-	TRBV20-1	TRBJ2-7	CSARDSEQYF
TRBD1	-	TRBV9	TRBJ1-1	CASSPRTGNTEAFF
-	-	TRBV5-1	TRBJ2-6	CASSLRGGGANVLTF
TRBD1	-	TRBV7-8	TRBJ1-2	CASSENHRGGYDYGYTF
TRBD1	-	TRBV5-1	TRBJ2-7	CASSSGSGTATYEQYF
-	-	TRBV15	TRBJ1-4	CATSRATATNEKLFF
TRBD2	-	TRBV25-1	TRBJ2-5	CASSEYKAGGETQYF
-	-	TRBV5-1	TRBJ1-1	CASSLYQGNTEAFF
TRBD2	-	TRBV5-1	TRBJ2-5	CASRLGLAEETQYF
-	-	TRBV21-1	TRBJ2-7	CASSKDRNEQYF
-	-	TRBV7-6	TRBJ2-7	CASSFRGRSSYEQYF
-	-	TRBV14	TRBJ2-3	CASSQEGFPAGTDTQYF
-	-	TRBV6-6	TRBJ2-7	CASSYSPDRREQYF
-	few	TRBV5-1	TRBJ1-2	CASSPGTNYGYTF
TRBD2	-	TRBV19	TRBJ2-5	CASSTGLAGGLGQETQYF
-	-	TRBV7-8	TRBJ1-2	CASSGGYGYTF
-	-	TRBV28	TRBJ1-6	CATPNGRYNSPLHF
-	-	TRBV18	TRBJ2-1	CASSPTAYPGRTEQFF
-	-	TRBV18	TRBJ1-2	CASSSESSGRGYTF
-	few	TRBV30	TRBJ2-7	CAWSVRGQTYSYEQYF
-	-	TRBV5-5	TRBJ2-3	CASSPQWETTDTQYF
-	-	TRBV9	TRBJ1-2	CASSVTGTASYGYTF
TRBD1	-	TRBV5-1	TRBJ2-2	CASSPVQGLANTGELFF
-	-	TRBV7-9	TRBJ1-3	CASSLAGPGTRNTIYF
TRBD2	once	TRBV18	TRBJ2-3	CASSSSSGARTDTQYF
-	-	TRBV19	TRBJ2-5	CASSISGRIQETQYF
-	-	TRBV5-5	TRBJ1-5	CASSKEGGNQPQHF
TRBD1	-	TRBV4-1	TRBJ2-2	CASSPPKGRGPGELFF
-	once	TRBV9	TRBJ1-2	CASSVGTGRVEGYTF
TRBD2	-	TRBV4-1	TRBJ2-1	CASSLAGTSVNEQFF
TRBD1	-	TRBV7-6	TRBJ2-1	CASSYTGARDEQFF
-	-	TRBV18	TRBJ2-6	CASSPRGDLLGANVLTF
-	-	TRBV11-3	TRBJ2-1	CASSLAGVTFNEQFF
-	-	TRBV7-6	TRBJ1-2	CASSLATGGPTF
-	-	TRBV5-4	TRBJ2-2	CASTNGALNTGELFF
-	-	TRBV18	TRBJ2-4	CASSPGTDKNIQYF
TRBD1	-	TRBV6-1	TRBJ1-1	CASSLQGSRTEAFF
-	-	TRBV7-1	TRBJ2-7	CASSLGDGYEQYF
TRBD1	-	TRBV13	TRBJ2-7	CASSLAGQAGSYEQYF
-	-	TRBV27	TRBJ2-3	CASSLEGVTDTQYF
-	-	TRBV5-1	TRBJ2-1	CASSLGDTQRYNEQFF
-	-	TRBV7-8	TRBJ2-7	CASSVSYEQYF
-	-	TRBV7-8	TRBJ1-1	CASSLGRSFAAEAFF